The T cell receptor beta chain described here comes from a study of preoperative IRX-2 immunotherapy in early breast cancer (dated by TCRdb to the late 2010s). The sample's treatment or condition, from its label and the paper: preoperative locoregional IRX-2 cytokine immunotherapy. The samples were obtained from a phase Ib study that tested preoperative, locoregional IRX-2 cytokine immunotherapy designed to prime immune responses. Before surgery, IRX-2 was given to the donors, who were patients with early-stage breast cancer. Library creation used the immunoSEQ multiplex PCR assay. The source is immuneACCESS, and TCRdb retained only in-frame sequences with V and J called. Part of the clones is not carried over; for the studies checked, unresolved V genes explain less than half of this, and the remainder is unexplained. The sample includes several thousand clones, with more than 70% observed a single time. Approximately 16% of the sample comes from the top ten.

Turning to this clone: Its recognized antigen is unknown. No quality values exist for individual bases; no much larger clone is one base distant.

Sequencing used tumor tissue, obtained after IRX-2 immunotherapy. The clonotype comes from a human donor with breast cancer.

The bases read TGTGCCAGCAGCTTGGGGACAGGCTACTCCTATAATTCACCCCTCCACTTT. This translates into CASSLGTGYSYNSPLHF. The chain is encoded by TRBV11-3 joined to TRBJ1-6, with TRBD1 identical over 8 junction bases. The CDR3, cysteine through phenylalanine, is 17 amino acids long. Of the read, only the CDR3 DNA is kept; its 51 bases are in frame from base 1. The germline V gene sets CDR1 to SGHNT and CDR2 to YENEEA. Compared with germline, V lacks 3 bases and J lacks 0 bases; bases without a gene match: 4. Full variable domain (CDR3 extended with the reference TRBV11-3 and TRBJ1-6 proteins): EAGVVQSPRYKIIEKKQPVAFWCNPISGHNTLYWYLQNLGQGPELLIRYENEEAVDDSQLPKDRFSAERLKGVDSTLKIQPAELGDSAVYLCASSLGTGYSYNSPLHFGNGTRLTVT.